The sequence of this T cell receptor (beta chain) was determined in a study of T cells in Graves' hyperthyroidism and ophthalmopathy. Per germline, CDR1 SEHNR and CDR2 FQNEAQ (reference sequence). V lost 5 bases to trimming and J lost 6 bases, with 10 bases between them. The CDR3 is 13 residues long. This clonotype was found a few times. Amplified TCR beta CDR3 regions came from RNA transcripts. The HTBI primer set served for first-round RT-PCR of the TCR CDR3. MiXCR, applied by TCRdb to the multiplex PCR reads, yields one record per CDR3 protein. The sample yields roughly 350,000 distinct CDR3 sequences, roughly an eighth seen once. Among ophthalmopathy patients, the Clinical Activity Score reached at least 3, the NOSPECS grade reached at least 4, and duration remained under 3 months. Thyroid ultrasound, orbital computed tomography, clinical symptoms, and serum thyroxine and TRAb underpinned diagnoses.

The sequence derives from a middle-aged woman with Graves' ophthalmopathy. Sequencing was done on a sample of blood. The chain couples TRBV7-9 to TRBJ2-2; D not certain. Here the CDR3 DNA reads TGTGCCAGCAGCGCCGTTACGTCCGGGGAGCTGTTTTTT. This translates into CASSAVTSGELFF.